This T cell receptor (beta chain) was obtained from a study of cytomegalovirus exposure and HLA in healthy donors. Broader study findings: Diagnosis of cytomegalovirus status made by the classifier reportedly showed high specificity and sensitivity. Presence/absence analyses assumed roughly uniform sequencing depth across donors. Several of the most significant clusters appeared linked to common viral pathogens, based on a later analysis.

The PCR used 60 Vbeta and 13 Jbeta primers. Repertoires were generated with immunoSEQ multiplex PCR, while TCRdb's copy carries only in-frame clones and drops some. The table shows 90,000 to 120,000 clones, with roughly 85% occurring only once. The V gene end was trimmed by 8 bases and the J gene end by 0 bases; junction bases not matched to a gene: 5. Germline CDR1 reads SGHRS; CDR2 reads YFSETQ. This CDR3 is built from 15 residues. On this clone itself: Its antigen is undetermined.

The genes are TRBV5-1 and TRBJ2-1; 10 bases match TRBD2. This receptor was obtained from a woman between 40 and 50 years old in good health and CMV-seronegative. The sample was PBMCs. CDR3 DNA: TGCGCCAGTACATCTAGCGGGAGCTCCTACAATGAGCAGTTCTTC. This encodes CASTSSGSSYNEQFF.